Listed below are T cell receptor beta chains from one sample, sequenced in a study of blood T cell repertoires in COVID-19. Profiling relied on immunoSEQ multiplex PCR, and the TCRdb table lists in-frame clones only, not all of them. This table has hundreds of thousands of clones, roughly 85% appearing once. The material sequenced was PBMCs or T cells enriched from blood (not recorded which). The receptors come from a woman between 50 and 59 years old who had recovered from COVID-19. CDR3s include the opening cysteine and the closing phenylalanine or tryptophan. D genes are given only for firm matches. Only part of the rows carry a size: once, few, many, or a class if the clone is expanded.

v_gene	d_gene	j_gene	abundance	CDR3nt	CDR3aa
TRBV6-1	NA	TRBJ2-1	NA	TGTGCCAGCAGACAATCTCTTCTAGTGTACAATGAGCAGTTCTTC	CASRQSLLVYNEQFF
TRBV2	TRBD2	TRBJ2-1	NA	TGTGCCAGCCTTCCCGAGAGGACTAGCGCGAGCTCCTACAATGAGCAGTTCTTC	CASLPERTSASSYNEQFF
TRBV19	NA	TRBJ2-1	NA	TGTGCCAGTTCTGTACAGGGAAACTACAATGAGCAGTTCTTC	CASSVQGNYNEQFF
TRBV3-1/TRBV3-2	TRBD2	TRBJ2-7	NA	TGTGCCAGCAGCCTTAGCGGGGGGCTTTACGAGCAGTACTTC	CASSLSGGLYEQYF
TRBV5-3	TRBD2	TRBJ2-3	NA	TGTGCCAGAAGCTTGGCACGGACTAGCGGGAGGGCCAGGGGCACAGATACGCAGTATTTT	CARSLARTSGRARGTDTQYF
TRBV4-3	TRBD1	TRBJ1-4	NA	TGCGCCAGCAGCCAAGATTATGGGACAGGGTATGAAAAACTGTTTTTT	CASSQDYGTGYEKLFF
TRBV4-3	NA	TRBJ2-1	NA	TGCGCCAGCAGCCAAGAGGAGGACTCACGGTACAATGAGCAGTTCTTC	CASSQEEDSRYNEQFF
TRBV5-4	NA	TRBJ1-4	NA	TGTGCCAGCAGCTTCCAGGGAACTAATGAAAAACTGTTTTTT	CASSFQGTNEKLFF
TRBV5-1	NA	TRBJ1-1	NA	TGCGCCAGCAGCCCTTTGGGGGGGTCGGGGACTGAAGCTTTCTTT	CASSPLGGSGTEAFF
TRBV11-3	NA	TRBJ2-2	NA	TGTGCCAGCAGCTGGGGGCGGGGGCCCTTTGCCGGGGAGCTGTTTTTT	CASSWGRGPFAGELFF
TRBV7-9	NA	TRBJ2-7	NA	TGTGCCAGCAGCTCAGGACGGACTTACGAGCAGTACTTC	CASSSGRTYEQYF
TRBV7-8	TRBD2	TRBJ2-5	NA	TGTGCCAGCAGCGCAGCAGGTGGCGGGGGGGTCGAGACCCAGTACTTC	CASSAAGGGGVETQYF
TRBV6-5	NA	TRBJ1-6	few	TGTGCCAGCAGTTATACTCAGGGGCTTAATTCACCCCTCCACTTT	CASSYTQGLNSPLHF
TRBV29-1	NA	TRBJ1-1	NA	TGCAGCCCCTCACGCGCTAACACTGAAGCTTTCTTT	CSPSRANTEAFF
TRBV6-5	NA	TRBJ1-4	NA	TGTGCCAGCAGTTACTCTGCCGGGTTAAGTGAAAAACTGTTTTTT	CASSYSAGLSEKLFF
TRBV7-3	TRBD2	TRBJ2-3	NA	TGTGCCAGCAGCGGGACTAGCGGGGGGGTAGCAGATACGCAGTATTTT	CASSGTSGGVADTQYF
TRBV7-9	NA	TRBJ1-4	NA	TGTGCCAGCACCAGGACAGCAACTAATGAAAAACTGTTTTTT	CASTRTATNEKLFF
TRBV30	NA	TRBJ1-3	NA	TGTGCCTGGAGTGTACCTCGCAGGGGCCTCTCTGGAAACACCATATATTTT	CAWSVPRRGLSGNTIYF
TRBV27	NA	TRBJ1-2	NA	TGTGCCAGCAGTTACTTCGGGGGGGCGGGTTTGAACTATGGCTACACCTTC	CASSYFGGAGLNYGYTF
TRBV27	NA	TRBJ2-3	NA	TGTGCCAGCAGTAAGCCTGGGGGCTTAAAGACAGATACGCAGTATTTT	CASSKPGGLKTDTQYF
TRBV5-1	TRBD2	TRBJ2-1	NA	TGCGCCAGCAGCTTAGCGGGGGCAGTCTACAATGAGCAGTTCTTC	CASSLAGAVYNEQFF
TRBV5-1	TRBD1	TRBJ1-1	NA	TGCGCCAGCAGCTTTCAGGGGGAAAACACTGAAGCTTTCTTT	CASSFQGENTEAFF
TRBV4-2	TRBD1	TRBJ2-7	NA	TGTGCCAGCAGCCAAGATATAGGACAGGGGGGGGACGGGTCCGCCTACGAGCAGTACTTC	CASSQDIGQGGDGSAYEQYF
TRBV5-1	NA	TRBJ2-1	few	TGCGCCAGCAGCTTGGTTAGGGGACTGGATTACAATGAGCAGTTCTTC	CASSLVRGLDYNEQFF
TRBV16	NA	TRBJ1-4	few	TGTGCCAGCAGCCAATCGCAGGGGCCGATGGAAAAACTGTTTTTT	CASSQSQGPMEKLFF
TRBV28	NA	TRBJ1-3	NA	TGTGCCAGCAGCCCCCCCGGGGTAAAGAGTGGAAACACCATATATTTT	CASSPPGVKSGNTIYF
TRBV19	NA	TRBJ1-2	NA	TGTGCCAGTACAGGAGGAAGCCCTGGGGGCTACACCTTC	CASTGGSPGGYTF
TRBV2	TRBD1	TRBJ1-1	NA	TGTGCCAGCAAGCGACAGGGGTCGTACACTGAAGCTTTCTTT	CASKRQGSYTEAFF
TRBV19	NA	TRBJ2-1	NA	TGTGCCAGTAGTACGGTAAGGGGGGGAGGAGTATCTGAGCAGTTCTTC	CASSTVRGGGVSEQFF
TRBV11-2	TRBD1	TRBJ1-6	once	TGTGCCAGCAGCTCACCGGGACAGGGGAATTCACCCCTCCACTTT	CASSSPGQGNSPLHF
TRBV7-2	TRBD2	TRBJ2-1	NA	TGTGCCAGCAGCCTATTCAGCGGGAGGAACAATGAGCAGTTCTTC	CASSLFSGRNNEQFF
TRBV9	TRBD1	TRBJ1-3	once	TGTGCCAGCAGCGCCTGGGACAGGGGGCACTCTGGAAACACCATATATTTT	CASSAWDRGHSGNTIYF
TRBV9	TRBD2	TRBJ2-5	once	TGTGCCAGCAGCGTAGACCCAGGGAGGGGAGAGACCCAGTACTTC	CASSVDPGRGETQYF
TRBV28	NA	TRBJ2-1	NA	TGTGCCAGCAGTTCAGGGAGGAGCTCCTACAATGAGCAGTTCTTC	CASSSGRSSYNEQFF
TRBV11-3	NA	TRBJ2-7	NA	TGTGCCAGCAGCCAGGGGCGGGGAGGGTCGCAGTACTTC	CASSQGRGGSQYF
TRBV10-3	TRBD1	TRBJ1-5	NA	TGTGCCAGCTCCGGGACAGGGGGCTCTTATAGCAATCAGCCCCAGCATTTT	CASSGTGGSYSNQPQHF
TRBV19	NA	TRBJ2-2	NA	TGTGCCAGTAGTTTTCGTATCAGAAGCACCGGGGAGCTGTTTTTT	CASSFRIRSTGELFF
TRBV10-1	TRBD2	TRBJ2-3	NA	TGCGCCAGCAGTGAGAGAATAGCGGGGGCCGGCACAGATACGCAGTATTTT	CASSERIAGAGTDTQYF
TRBV6-2/TRBV6-3	NA	TRBJ1-2	NA	TGTGCCAGCAGTAATGAACAGGACTATGGCTACACCTTC	CASSNEQDYGYTF
TRBV11-2	TRBD2	TRBJ2-7	NA	TGTGCCAGCAGCTTACTAGCGGGAGGCAGGCCCTACGAGCAGTACTTC	CASSLLAGGRPYEQYF